These 30 T cell receptor beta chains originate from one sample sequenced in a study of graft-versus-host responses after intestinal transplantation. Using immunoSEQ multiplex PCR, the repertoire was profiled, and TCRdb retains in-frame clones only, with some absent. The sample lists 100,000 to 130,000 clones, roughly 90% occurring once. The antigens of these receptors remain unknown. The sample consisted of unstimulated CD4+ T cells sorted from spleen or lymph node cells, taken before transplant. The receptors shown here come from a human donor who was the organ donor for an intestinal transplant.

The V and J genes are TRBV5-1 and TRBJ2-7; TRBD1 is a possible D gene (5 bases). This CDR3 comprises 15 residues. CDR1 and CDR2 from the germline V gene are SGHRS and YFSETQ. Trimming removed 0 bases at V and 4 bases at J, with 14 bases between. CDR3 in amino acids: CASSLALQAKYEQYF. Here the CDR3 DNA reads TGCGCCAGCAGCTTGGCCTTACAGGCAAAATACGAGCAGTACTTC.

The rearrangement links TRBV9 to TRBJ1-1, with a weak D call TRBD1 (5 bases). The germline V gene has CDR1 SGDLS and CDR2 YYNGEE. The CDR3 has 13 amino acids. Trimming removed 0 bases at V and 2 bases at J, with 5 bases between. In DNA form, the CDR3 reads TGTGCCAGCAGCGTAGGGACAAACACTGAAGCTTTCTTT. Protein sequence: CASSVGTNTEAFF. Complete variable domain (other parts from reference TRBV9 and TRBJ1-1): DSGVTQTPKHLITATGQRVTLRCSPRSGDLSVYWYQQSLDQGLQFLIQYYNGEERAKGNILERFSAQQFPDLHSELNLSSLELGDSALYFCASSVGTNTEAFFGQGTRLTVV.

Of note for this clone: Other DNA sequences in this specimen translate into the identical CDR3. This sequence joins TRBV5-1 and TRBJ2-7, with 12 bases matching TRBD2. V shed 3 bases, J shed 2 bases, and the junction held 6 bases outside the gene matches. This CDR3 region has 16 residues. Germline-derived CDR1 and CDR2 are SGHRS and YFSETQ. As DNA, the CDR3 is TGCGCCAGCAGCTCTGCAGGACTAGCGGGAACCTACGAGCAGTACTTC. It yields the protein CASSSAGLAGTYEQYF.

V and J are TRBV6-5 and TRBJ2-3; D ambiguous. Trimming cost V 2 bases and J 3 bases, with 6 bases left between them. This CDR3 comprises 13 residues. Per germline, CDR1 MNHEY and CDR2 SVGAGI. CDR3 sequence reads: CASSYSGTDTQYF. CDR3 in DNA: TGTGCCAGCAGTTACAGTGGTACAGATACGCAGTATTTT.

The chain has TRBV2 and TRBJ2-6; a possible D gene is TRBD2 (5 bases). V shed 5 bases and J shed 2 bases, with 10 bases lying between them. Germline lookup yields CDR1 SNHLY and CDR2 FYNNEI. This CDR3 contains 15 residues. As DNA, the CDR3 is TGTGCCAGCAGTAATGGAGGCGCTGGGGCCAACGTCCTGACTTTC. Translated, it gives CASSNGGAGANVLTF.

This clone was detected once. This chain connects TRBV10-3 to TRBJ2-5; 10 nucleotides line up with TRBD2. Per the germline V gene, CDR1 is ENHRY and CDR2 is SYGVKD. V was pared by 2 bases and J by 7 bases, with 7 bases of the junction left unmatched. The CDR3 has 15 residues. Here the CDR3 DNA reads TGTGCCATCAGTGAGAGTAGCGGGGGGCCGGGGACCCAGTACTTC. Its protein product is CAISESSGGPGTQYF.

The rearrangement links TRBV27 to TRBJ2-2, with 9 nucleotides matching TRBD2. Trimming removed 9 bases from V and 5 bases from J; junction bases left unmatched: 7. CDR1 and CDR2 from the germline V gene are MNHEY and SMNVEV (reference sequence). This CDR3 is built from 14 residues. CDR3 in DNA: TGTGCCAGTAAAATAGCGGGGGTGACCGGGGAGCTGTTTTTT. It translates to CASKIAGVTGELFF.

This sequence joins TRBV6-5 and TRBJ2-7; TRBD2 agrees at 8 bases. The CDR3 consists of 14 residues. CDR1 is MNHEY and CDR2 is SVGAGI in the germline V gene. Trimming removed 4 bases from V and 1 base from J; junction bases left unmatched: 3. The CDR3 sequence: CASSLAGPSYEQYF. In DNA, the CDR3 is TGTGCCAGCAGTTTAGCGGGGCCTTCCTACGAGCAGTACTTC.

V and J are TRBV30 and TRBJ1-6; D call uncertain. This CDR3 comprises 14 residues. Germline V lookup: CDR1 GTSNPN, CDR2 SVGIG (reference sequence). Trimming took off 2 bases at V and 9 bases at J, with 14 bases between the two ends. The chain's CDR3 is CAWSPGPRGSPLHF. The CDR3 DNA reads as TGTGCCTGGAGTCCCGGGCCCCGGGGTTCACCCCTCCACTTT.

This clone was found a few times. The chain has TRBV27 and TRBJ2-3, with a possible D match to TRBD2 (6 bases). The CDR3 contains 13 residues. Deletions cut 2 bases from V and 7 bases from J, with 10 bases between. Germline lookup yields CDR1 MNHEY and CDR2 SMNVEV (reference sequence). CDR3: CASSLPGGHTQYF. DNA of the CDR3: TGTGCCAGCAGTTTACCCGGGGGACATACGCAGTATTTT.

This chain connects TRBV29-1 to TRBJ1-5; 7 nucleotides match TRBD1. Germline values: CDR1 SQVTM, CDR2 ANQGSEA. Germline trimming cut 6 bases from V and 4 bases from J; bases unmatched to any gene: 9. The CDR3 runs 14 residues. The CDR3 protein is CSVQTGSGNQPQHF. The CDR3 DNA reads as TGCAGCGTCCAGACAGGGAGTGGGAATCAGCCCCAGCATTTT. Combining the CDR3 with reference TRBV29-1 and TRBJ1-5 gives the whole variable domain SAVISQKPSRDICQRGTSLTIQCQVDSQVTMMFWYRQQPGQSLTLIATANQGSEATYESGFVIDKFPISRPNLTFSTLTVSNMSPEDSSIYLCSVQTGSGNQPQHFGDGTRLSIL.

This chain joins TRBV5-1 and TRBJ2-2; 12 bases agree with TRBD2. The CDR3 has 17 amino acids. Germline values: CDR1 SGHRS, CDR2 YFSETQ. The trim removed 4 bases at V and 0 bases at J, leaving 4 bases unmatched. The CDR3 DNA is TGCGCCAGCAGCCCCACTAGCGGGGGGACGAACACCGGGGAGCTGTTTTTT. It encodes CASSPTSGGTNTGELFF.

Only a few counts were recorded for this clone. V is TRBV9 and J is TRBJ2-1, with TRBD1 matching over 12 bases. J lost 8 bases, V lost 3 bases, and 6 bases had no gene match. The CDR3 covers 15 residues. The germline V gene encodes CDR1 SGDLS and CDR2 YYNGEE. This CDR3 reads CASSGGQGAVDEQFF. The CDR3 bases are TGTGCCAGCAGCGGGGGACAGGGGGCGGTGGATGAGCAGTTCTTC. The variable domain in full, with the rest retrieved from reference TRBV9 and TRBJ2-1, is DSGVTQTPKHLITATGQRVTLRCSPRSGDLSVYWYQQSLDQGLQFLIQYYNGEERAKGNILERFSAQQFPDLHSELNLSSLELGDSALYFCASSGGQGAVDEQFFGPGTRLTVL.

The CDR3 protein is CASSRATGGGNTEAFF. CDR3 in DNA: TGTGCCAGCAGCAGGGCCACAGGGGGCGGGAACACTGAAGCTTTCTTT. The V gene is TRBV7-6, the J gene TRBJ1-1; 9 bases are a match to TRBD1. This CDR3 comprises 16 residues. Germline trimming cut 5 bases from V and 1 base from J; bases unmatched to any gene: 8. CDR1 is SGHVS and CDR2 is FNYEAQ in the germline V gene.

This chain links TRBV7-6 with TRBJ2-7; 12 positions match TRBD2. This CDR3 is built from 17 residues. The germline CDR1 and CDR2 sequences are SGHVS and FNYEAQ. The V segment lost 4 bases and the J segment 0 bases; nucleotides outside the gene matches: 7. Here the CDR3 reads CASSSGLAGLSSYEQYF. CDR3 in DNA: TGTGCCAGCAGCTCAGGACTAGCGGGACTTAGCTCCTACGAGCAGTACTTC. The variable domain in full, with the rest retrieved from reference TRBV7-6 and TRBJ2-7, is GAGVSQSPRYKVTKRGQDVALRCDPISGHVSLYWYRQALGQGPEFLTYFNYEAQQDKSGLPNDRFSAERPEGSISTLTIQRTEQRDSAMYRCASSSGLAGLSSYEQYFGPGTRLTVT.

The CDR3, as DNA: TGCAGCGCCGGGACAGGGAGGTCCTACGAGCAGTACTTC. Its translation: CSAGTGRSYEQYF. The chain is built from TRBV29-1 and TRBJ2-7; TRBD1 aligns across 9 bases. Germline loops: CDR1 SQVTM, CDR2 ANQGSEA. With 7 bases clipped from V and 1 base from J, the junction kept 5 bases outside the gene matches. The CDR3 totals 13 residues.

This chain connects TRBV7-9 to TRBJ2-1; 10 bases are shared with TRBD1. The CDR3 extends over 14 amino acids. Germline V lookup: CDR1 SEHNR, CDR2 FQNEAQ (reference sequence). With V trimmed by 7 bases and J by 6 bases, 6 bases remained unmatched. This CDR3 is CASTSRTGGNEQFF. The DNA of the CDR3 is TGTGCCAGCACGTCAAGGACAGGGGGCAATGAGCAGTTCTTC.

The V gene is TRBV4-2, the J gene TRBJ1-1; the D is unclear. Per the germline V gene, CDR1 is LGHNA and CDR2 is YNFKEQ. This CDR3 is 15 amino acids long. V shed 4 bases and J shed 4 bases, with 16 bases lying between them. CDR3 sequence reads: CASSPSEGRGTEAFF. For the CDR3, the DNA is TGTGCCAGCAGCCCCTCGGAGGGTAGAGGCACTGAAGCTTTCTTT.

J is TRBJ2-5 and V is TRBV18; 8 nucleotides match TRBD2. J gave up 1 base and V 2 bases, and 6 bases lay outside the gene matches. This CDR3 comprises 16 residues. Germline CDR1 is KGHSH and CDR2 is LQKENI. CDR3 DNA: TGTGCCAGCTCACCATTCCCTAGCGGGTTCCAAGAGACCCAGTACTTC. It specifies CASSPFPSGFQETQYF.

The J gene is TRBJ2-5, the V gene TRBV5-1; TRBD2 agrees at 9 bases. Trimming at V came to 2 bases and at J to 4 bases, leaving 3 bases not matched to a gene. Germline CDR1 and CDR2: SGHRS and YFSETQ. The CDR3 totals 14 residues. CDR3 coding DNA: TGCGCCAGCAGCTTAGGCGGGGGGGCAGAGACCCAGTACTTC. Translation gives CASSLGGGAETQYF.

J is TRBJ2-3 and V is TRBV19, with 8 bases identical to TRBD2. The CDR3 totals 16 residues. Germline V gene lookup returns CDR1 LNHDA and CDR2 SQIVND (reference sequence). The J segment lost 3 bases and the V segment lost 5 bases, leaving 10 bases of the junction unmatched. CDR3 region: CASSVPLSGGTDTQYF. DNA of the CDR3: TGTGCCAGTAGTGTCCCACTAAGCGGGGGAACAGATACGCAGTATTTT.

The chain has TRBV25-1 and TRBJ2-1; no clear D gene. V lost 1 base and J lost 5, with 12 bases in between. The CDR3 totals 15 residues. Germline CDR1 and CDR2: MGHDK and SYGVNS. The DNA for the CDR3 is TGTGCCAGCAGTGAATCCCAGAATAAGGACAATGAGCAGTTCTTC. Its translation: CASSESQNKDNEQFF.

This clone has a handful of counts. CDR3 region: CASTLDRSNSPLHF. CDR3 sequence (DNA): TGTGCCAGCACCCTGGACAGGAGTAATTCACCCCTCCACTTT. The chain recombines TRBV27 with TRBJ1-6; TRBD1 aligns across 7 bases. CDR3 length: 14 residues. The V and J ends lost 7 bases and 6 bases, in that order; junction bases with no gene match: 6. Germline V CDR1 and CDR2: MNHEY, SMNVEV (reference sequence).

The V gene is TRBV7-6, the J gene TRBJ2-7; 8 nucleotides align to TRBD1. In germline, CDR1 is SGHVS, CDR2 FNYEAQ. V shed 4 bases, J shed 2 bases, and the junction held 7 bases outside the gene matches. The CDR3 loop spans 15 amino acids. For the CDR3, the DNA is TGTGCCAGCAGCTATGGACAGGGCGGAACCTACGAGCAGTACTTC. It encodes CASSYGQGGTYEQYF.

This chain uses TRBV25-1 with TRBJ2-1, with TRBD2 identical over 9 bases. The CDR3 totals 16 residues. The V gene end was trimmed by 3 bases and the J gene end by 5 bases; junction bases not matched to a gene: 8. The germline V gene encodes CDR1 MGHDK and CDR2 SYGVNS. The CDR3 DNA reads as TGTGCCAGCAGTGAGGGGCAGACTAGCGGCAACAATGAGCAGTTCTTC. Translation: CASSEGQTSGNNEQFF.

The chain is built from TRBV18 and TRBJ1-5; D may be TRBD1 (6 bases). Trimming left V 6 bases short and J 5 bases short, with 11 bases between. CDR3 size: 13 residues. Germline V CDR1 and CDR2: KGHSH, LQKENI. CDR3 loop: CASSGGLDQPQHF. As DNA, the CDR3 is TGTGCCAGCTCCGGGGGCCTCGATCAGCCCCAGCATTTT.

The V gene is TRBV18, the J gene TRBJ1-2; D is unresolved. Germline assignment: CDR1 KGHSH and CDR2 LQKENI. V gave up 2 bases and J gave up 1 base, with 11 bases separating them. The CDR3 is 15 amino acids. This CDR3 reads CASSPRQDFNYGYTF. The CDR3 DNA is TGTGCCAGCTCACCAAGGCAGGATTTTAACTATGGCTACACCTTC.

V gene TRBV5-1 combines with J gene TRBJ2-1; D perhaps matches TRBD2 (6 bases). CDR1 and CDR2 (germline): SGHRS, YFSETQ. V lost 0 bases to trimming and J lost 6 bases, with 10 bases between them. CDR3 length: 14 amino acids. The CDR3 loop is CASSLEDGGNEQFF. For the CDR3, the DNA is TGCGCCAGCAGCTTGGAGGACGGGGGCAATGAGCAGTTCTTC.

This clone was seen only a few times. The chain has TRBV30 and TRBJ1-2; D is unclear. The V end lost 4 bases, the J end lost 3 bases, and 6 bases lay between the germline ends. The CDR3 runs to 11 residues. Germline CDR1 is GTSNPN and CDR2 is SVGIG (reference sequence). The CDR3 sequence is CAWTNYYGYTF. The CDR3, as DNA: TGTGCCTGGACAAATTACTATGGCTACACCTTC.

The rearrangement links TRBV18 to TRBJ1-2; 9 nucleotides match TRBD1. Germline assignment: CDR1 KGHSH and CDR2 LQKENI. The CDR3 sequence is 14 residues long. V dropped 4 bases and J dropped 3; count of bases not matched to a gene: 3. The CDR3: CASSRDRADYGYTF. Here the CDR3 DNA reads TGTGCCAGCTCACGGGACAGGGCTGACTATGGCTACACCTTC.